This T cell receptor beta chain came from a study of cytomegalovirus exposure and HLA in healthy donors. In its sample, this clone was seen a few times. Its antigen is currently unknown. Use of 60 Vbeta and 13 Jbeta primers characterized the PCR. Profiling relied on immunoSEQ multiplex PCR, and the TCRdb table lists in-frame clones only, not all of them. This table holds 100,000 or so clones, approximately 12% found once. Broader study findings: When analyzed later, a missense DCLRE1C variant was found to be linked to TCR beta V- and J-gene trimming.

The receptor was isolated from a man between 35 and 55 years old in good health and CMV-seropositive. Sequencing used PBMCs.

The DNA of the CDR3 is TGCAGTGCTAGAGATTTGTCGGGCTACACCTTC. Translation: CSARDLSGYTF. V is TRBV20-1 and J is TRBJ1-2; no firm D call. Trimming removed 0 bases at V and 8 bases at J, with 7 bases between. This CDR3 is 11 amino acids long. The V gene's germline CDR1 is DFQATT and CDR2 SNEGSKA (reference sequence).